Shown below are 31 T cell receptor beta chains from a single sample sequenced in a study of shared clonotypes between healthy human individuals (TCRdb year 2020). For the CD8 naive samples, CD45RO-negative cells were positively selected for CCR7, yielding a CD45RA+CCR7+ population from which TemRA cells were excluded. The library was generated by the immunoSEQ multiplex PCR assay. This immuneACCESS table, as held by TCRdb, lists in-frame sequences with V and J called but not all clones. Of the missing ones, under half trace to an unresolved V gene in checked studies; the others have no known cause. In this sample the table shows about 650,000 clones, around 95% of which occur a single time. The biggest ten clones account for 0.11% of the sample. Sequencing was done on a sample of naive CD8+ T cells sorted from blood. According to the study, the label for this sample's cell subset or site signals: CD45RA+CCR7+. These receptors came from a woman under 40 in good health.

The gene calls are TRBV9 and TRBJ2-1; D unclear. V was clipped by 4 bases and J by 6 bases, with 8 bases between them. This CDR3 is 12 amino acids long. The germline CDR1 and CDR2 sequences are SGDLS and YYNGEE. The CDR3 loop is CASSPRSNEQFF. The CDR3 DNA follows: TGTGCCAGCAGCCCCCGAAGCAATGAGCAGTTCTTC.

The chain uses TRBV7-3 and TRBJ1-1, with TRBD1 matching 9 bases. Germline values: CDR1 SGHTA, CDR2 FQGTGA. Trimming at V came to 2 bases and at J to 5 bases, leaving 6 bases not matched to a gene. This CDR3 has 15 amino acids. The CDR3 sequence: CASSLAGTGTTEAFF. CDR3 in DNA: TGTGCCAGCAGCTTAGCCGGGACAGGGACTACTGAAGCTTTCTTT.

This clone was observed a single time. The genes are TRBV10-2 and TRBJ2-2; tentatively, D is TRBD1 (5 bases). Trimming left V 8 bases short and J 2 bases short, with 12 bases between. Germline CDR1 reads WSHSY; CDR2 reads SAAADI. The CDR3 is 14 amino acids. CDR3 coding DNA: TGCGCCAGCGGTGGGGCACCAAACACCGGGGAGCTGTTTTTT. Encoded protein: CASGGAPNTGELFF.

V usage is TRBV19 and J usage is TRBJ2-1, with 8 bases identical to TRBD2. Trimming removed 1 base from V and 9 bases from J; junction bases left unmatched: 11. The CDR3 spans 16 residues. Germline assignment: CDR1 LNHDA and CDR2 SQIVND (reference sequence). CDR3 nucleotide sequence: TGTGCCAGTAGTATAGCGCCGGGACTAGGATTAAGTGAGCAGTTCTTC. It yields the protein CASSIAPGLGLSEQFF. The full variable domain, completed using reference TRBV19 and TRBJ2-1, is DGGITQSPKYLFRKEGQNVTLSCEQNLNHDAMYWYRQDPGQGLRLIYYSQIVNDFQKGDIAEGYSVSREKKESFPLTVTSAQKNPTAFYLCASSIAPGLGLSEQFFGPGTRLTVL.

The gene calls are TRBV4-2 and TRBJ2-7, with 12 bases fitting TRBD2. J was trimmed by 7 bases and V by 0 bases; bases with no gene match: 7. Per the germline V gene, CDR1 is LGHNA and CDR2 is YNFKEQ. CDR3 size: 16 residues. The DNA of the CDR3 is TGTGCCAGCAGCCAAGACTCTAGCGGGAGGGCGGGTGAGCAGTACTTC. Protein: CASSQDSSGRAGEQYF.

The chain couples TRBV7-3 to TRBJ2-3; TRBD2 aligns across 11 bases. With V trimmed by 5 bases and J by 4 bases, 8 bases remained unmatched. Per the germline V gene, CDR1 is SGHTA and CDR2 is FQGTGA. The length of the CDR3 is 16 residues. CDR3: CASSATLAGVADTQYF. CDR3 nucleotides: TGTGCCAGCAGCGCCACACTAGCGGGAGTGGCAGATACGCAGTATTTT.

The chain joins TRBV25-1 to TRBJ1-4, with D unresolved. The CDR3 length is 16 residues. Germline CDR1 MGHDK, CDR2 SYGVNS. Trimming left V 1 base short and J 8 bases short, with 17 bases between. CDR3 region: CASSEFLPRNPEKLFF. CDR3 nucleotides: TGTGCCAGCAGTGAATTCCTTCCCCGGAATCCCGAAAAACTGTTTTTT.

V and J are TRBV27 and TRBJ1-2; D uncertain. This CDR3 has 12 residues. Between the trimmed V and J ends, which lost 3 bases and 13 bases, there was a span of 15 bases. Germline assignment: CDR1 MNHEY and CDR2 SMNVEV (reference sequence). In DNA form, the CDR3 reads TGTGCCAGCAGTTTCTTACGCGGGAGTCGCACCTTC. Translated, it gives CASSFLRGSRTF.

In this sample, this clone turned up once. The V call is TRBV28, the J call TRBJ2-2; D ambiguous. Germline assignment: CDR1 MDHEN and CDR2 SYDVKM. The CDR3 has 14 amino acids. V lost 3 bases to trimming and J lost 3 bases, with 8 bases between them. In DNA, the CDR3 is TGTGCCAGCAGTTTCACTGGGTACACCGGGGAGCTGTTTTTT. Protein sequence: CASSFTGYTGELFF.

The chain carries TRBV28 and TRBJ1-2; 7 bases are a match to TRBD1. There are 14 residues in the CDR3. V lost 5 bases and J lost 8; bases outside the gene matches: 11. Germline V gene sequence: CDR1 MDHEN, CDR2 SYDVKM. This CDR3 reads CASSKDRPLKGYTF. The DNA of the CDR3 is TGTGCCAGCAGTAAGGACAGGCCGTTGAAGGGCTACACCTTC.

The J gene is TRBJ2-1, the V gene TRBV27; 11 positions agree with TRBD2. CDR1 is MNHEY and CDR2 is SMNVEV in the germline V gene (reference sequence). The CDR3 covers 15 residues. V was pared by 1 base and J by 9 bases, with 5 bases of the junction left unmatched. Written as DNA, the CDR3 is TGTGCCAGCAGTTTATTACTAGCGGGAGAGCGTGAGCAGTTCTTC. Translation: CASSLLLAGEREQFF.

Only one count was recorded for this clone. This rearrangement joins TRBV19 to TRBJ1-1; no clear D. The CDR3 contains 16 residues. The germline V gene encodes CDR1 LNHDA and CDR2 SQIVND (reference sequence). Trimming left V 4 bases short and J 3 bases short, with 18 bases between. The CDR3 coding sequence is TGTGCCAGTAGTACCCCCCCGGACTGGGGAGACACTGAAGCTTTCTTT. Protein product: CASSTPPDWGDTEAFF.

Of note for this clone: The same CDR3 also results from other DNA sequences found in this sample. This rearrangement joins TRBV19 to TRBJ1-1; no clear D gene. This CDR3 region has 12 residues. Germline assignment: CDR1 LNHDA and CDR2 SQIVND (reference sequence). The V and J ends lost 7 bases and 0 bases respectively, with 6 bases between them. CDR3 nucleotides: TGTGCCAGTACCGACTTGAACACTGAAGCTTTCTTT. It specifies CASTDLNTEAFF.

V and J are TRBV14 and TRBJ1-1; D unclear. The germline V gene encodes CDR1 SGHDN and CDR2 FVKESK. Trimming left V 4 bases short and J 6 bases short, with 12 bases between. CDR3 length: 13 residues. The CDR3 here is CASSPPSGAEAFF. CDR3 in DNA: TGTGCCAGCAGCCCCCCGTCCGGCGCTGAAGCTTTCTTT.

This clone showed up just a few times. This rearrangement joins TRBV29-1 to TRBJ1-1, with D possibly matching TRBD1 (5 bases). V dropped 7 bases and J dropped 4 bases, with 13 bases sitting between them. The CDR3 consists of 12 residues. CDR1 SQVTM and CDR2 ANQGSEA come from the germline V gene. CDR3 in amino acids: CSAHQGGTEAFF. CDR3 nucleotide sequence: TGCAGCGCACATCAGGGTGGCACTGAAGCTTTCTTT.

This chain links TRBV10-3 with TRBJ2-7; D is undetermined. V lost 4 bases to trimming and J lost 2 bases, with 12 bases between them. Per the germline V gene, CDR1 is ENHRY and CDR2 is SYGVKD. This CDR3 region has 14 residues. The CDR3 reads CAISGRAGPYEQYF. The CDR3, as DNA: TGTGCCATCAGTGGAAGGGCAGGCCCCTACGAGCAGTACTTC.

The V gene is TRBV9, the J gene TRBJ2-1, with 8 bases fitting TRBD2. Germline V gene data show CDR1 as SGDLS and CDR2 as YYNGEE. The V segment lost 0 bases and the J segment 0 bases; nucleotides outside the gene matches: 5. The CDR3 has 17 residues. Here the CDR3 reads CASSVGGLANSYNEQFF. CDR3 in DNA: TGTGCCAGCAGCGTAGGCGGACTAGCTAACTCCTACAATGAGCAGTTCTTC.

The chain carries TRBV15 and TRBJ1-3; TRBD1 aligns across 7 bases. V shed 4 bases and J 0 bases; nucleotides not matched to a gene: 3. The germline CDR1 and CDR2 sequences are LNHNV and YYDKDF (reference sequence). CDR3 size: 15 residues. CDR3 sequence (DNA): TGTGCCACCAGCAAGGGACAGCACTCTGGAAACACCATATATTTT. This translates into CATSKGQHSGNTIYF.

The chain couples TRBV5-6 to TRBJ1-1; a possible D gene is TRBD1 (6 bases). Germline V gene sequence: CDR1 SGHDT, CDR2 YYEEEE. The CDR3 is 14 residues long. V was trimmed by 7 bases and J by 4 bases, leaving 17 bases between them. The CDR3 DNA reads as TGTGCCAGCGGGGGCCTCGGGGGAGGCACTGAAGCTTTCTTT. This translates into CASGGLGGGTEAFF.

The chain uses TRBV9 and TRBJ2-1; 7 bases are shared with TRBD2. The germline gives CDR1 SGDLS, CDR2 YYNGEE. The CDR3 runs 17 residues. Trimming cost V 3 bases and J 0 bases; bases outside gene matches: 9. CDR3 in DNA: TGTGCCAGCAGCGCACTGCGGGAGCCTATCTCCTACAATGAGCAGTTCTTC. Amino acids: CASSALREPISYNEQFF. Together with reference TRBV9 and TRBJ2-1, the CDR3 gives the full variable domain: DSGVTQTPKHLITATGQRVTLRCSPRSGDLSVYWYQQSLDQGLQFLIQYYNGEERAKGNILERFSAQQFPDLHSELNLSSLELGDSALYFCASSALREPISYNEQFFGPGTRLTVL.

The V call is TRBV6-6, the J call TRBJ2-3, with D uncertain. The CDR3 runs 13 residues. V was clipped by 6 bases and J by 3 bases, with 10 bases between them. The germline CDR1 and CDR2 sequences are MNHNY and SVGAGI (reference sequence). The chain's CDR3 is CASSLEVTDTQYF. The CDR3 nucleotides are TGTGCCAGCAGCTTAGAAGTTACAGATACGCAGTATTTT.

V and J are TRBV5-6 and TRBJ1-1; D gene ambiguous. The CDR3 covers 14 residues. Between the trimmed V and J ends, which lost 3 bases and 1 base, there was a span of 10 bases. The V gene's germline CDR1 is SGHDT and CDR2 YYEEEE. The CDR3 spells CASSWRLPNTEAFF. The CDR3 bases are TGTGCCAGCAGCTGGAGACTACCGAACACTGAAGCTTTCTTT.

V and J are TRBV28 and TRBJ1-2; D unclear. The germline gives CDR1 MDHEN, CDR2 SYDVKM. The CDR3 contains 15 residues. Trimming removed 7 bases from V and 4 bases from J, with 19 bases in between. The CDR3 DNA follows: TGTGCCAGCACCCCTCTCCGGGTAGGCTCCTATGGCTACACCTTC. Its translation is CASTPLRVGSYGYTF.

The V gene is TRBV28, the J gene TRBJ1-2, with TRBD1 matching 8 bases. The CDR3 loop spans 16 amino acids. Germline loops: CDR1 MDHEN, CDR2 SYDVKM. V shed 2 bases and J 5 bases; nucleotides not matched to a gene: 10. CDR3 protein: CASSLRTGTSAYGYTF. CDR3 nucleotides: TGTGCCAGCAGTTTAAGGACAGGGACCTCCGCATATGGCTACACCTTC.

CDR3 nucleotide sequence: TGCGCCAGCAGCCAAGGCCCCAGAGATACGCAGTATTTT. Its protein is CASSQGPRDTQYF. The chain links TRBV4-1 to TRBJ2-3; D gene unclear. CDR1 and CDR2 from the germline V gene are MGHRA and YSYEKL. Trimming removed 1 base at V and 5 bases at J, with 7 bases between. CDR3 length: 13 residues.

V is TRBV27 and J is TRBJ2-7; D unclear. V lost 6 bases and J 7 bases, leaving 7 bases between the germline ends. Per germline, CDR1 MNHEY and CDR2 SMNVEV (reference sequence). The CDR3 runs to 10 residues. The CDR3 DNA is TGTGCCAGCAGAGGAAGGGAGCAGTACTTC. It is translated as CASRGREQYF.

The chain joins TRBV6-5 to TRBJ2-3; no definite D call. Germline V lookup: CDR1 MNHEY, CDR2 SVGAGI. Trimming took 4 bases from V and 0 from J, leaving 11 bases between them. The CDR3 extends over 15 amino acids. CDR3: CASSSRPSSTDTQYF. DNA for the CDR3: TGTGCCAGCAGTTCCCGCCCAAGCAGCACAGATACGCAGTATTTT.

The gene calls are TRBV28 and TRBJ2-7; possibly TRBD1 or TRBD2 for D (7 bases each). The CDR3 sequence is 19 residues long. Trimming left V 6 bases short and J 6 bases short, with 33 bases between. Germline CDR1 and CDR2: MDHEN and SYDVKM. In DNA form, the CDR3 reads TGTGCCAGCAGCACCCGGGACAGCGCGGGAGATTGGGTTTTCGGCGAGCAGTACTTC. Amino acid sequence: CASSTRDSAGDWVFGEQYF.

The chain has TRBV11-2 and TRBJ2-7; D may correspond to TRBD1 or TRBD2 (6 bases each). CDR3 size: 16 residues. CDR1 is SGHAT, CDR2 FQNNGV, per germline. V lost 4 bases to trimming and J lost 5 bases, with 21 bases between them. The CDR3 DNA sequence: TGTGCCAGCAGCTGGACGCCTGTGGCCGGGGGCCACGAGCAGTACTTC. Amino acids: CASSWTPVAGGHEQYF.

The chain has TRBV28 and TRBJ2-2, with 7 positions matching TRBD2. The CDR3 contains 15 residues. V shed 4 bases, J shed 4 bases, and the junction held 6 bases outside the gene matches. The germline V gene encodes CDR1 MDHEN and CDR2 SYDVKM. The CDR3 loop is CASSYSGLPTGELFF. CDR3 sequence (DNA): TGTGCCAGCAGTTATTCGGGACTACCCACCGGGGAGCTGTTTTTT.

V and J are TRBV6-1 and TRBJ2-2; D ambiguous. CDR1 and CDR2 from the germline V gene are MNHNS and SASEGT. The CDR3 has 13 amino acids. The V end was cut by 4 bases, the J end by 7 bases, with 10 bases between. The CDR3 loop is CASSGQADGELFF. The CDR3, as DNA: TGTGCCAGCAGTGGGCAGGCGGACGGGGAGCTGTTTTTT.